These 26 T cell receptor beta chains originate from one sample sequenced in a study of T cell responses to AZD1222 COVID-19 vaccine. The data were produced by immunoSEQ multiplex PCR, yet TCRdb's version contains in-frame clones alone and is incomplete. In the table there are about 90,000 clones, around nine tenths of which are singletons. Sequencing was performed on peripheral blood, taken on day 0 of MenACWY control vaccination. The receptors come from an adult in good health.

CDR3 region: CASSFIGQPQHF. CDR3 DNA: TGTGCCAGCAGCTTTATAGGTCAGCCCCAGCATTTT. The chain couples TRBV5-7 to TRBJ1-5; D is uncertain. Being an ORF, TRBV5-7 has a function that is uncertain. The V end lost 2 bases, the J end lost 6 bases, and 6 bases lay between the germline ends. The CDR3 runs 12 residues.

The chain is built from TRBV20-1 and TRBJ1-2; D remains ambiguous. The germline gives CDR1 DFQATT, CDR2 SNEGSKA (reference sequence). The CDR3 loop spans 9 amino acids. V lost 0 bases and J 8 bases, leaving 1 base between the germline ends. In nucleotides, the CDR3 is TGCAGTGCTAGAGAAGGCTACACCTTC. Translated, it gives CSAREGYTF.

The chain employs TRBV5-6 and TRBJ2-5; the D is unclear. Trimming removed 3 bases from V and 4 bases from J, with 13 bases in between. Germline loops: CDR1 SGHDT, CDR2 YYEEEE. This CDR3 spans 14 amino acids. The CDR3 loop is CASSSPGRRETQYF. The DNA for the CDR3 is TGTGCCAGCAGCTCCCCTGGTCGGAGAGAGACCCAGTACTTC.

This sequence joins TRBV19 and TRBJ1-6; 7 bases line up with TRBD1. Looked up from germline, CDR1 is LNHDA and CDR2 is SQIVND (reference sequence). J gave up 8 bases and V 7 bases, and 8 bases lay outside the gene matches. The CDR3 is 14 residues long. The CDR3 is CASNQGVKDSPLHF. The CDR3 nucleotides read TGTGCCAGTAATCAGGGGGTAAAGGATTCACCCCTCCACTTT.

The chain carries TRBV6-6 and TRBJ2-7, with D unresolved. V lost 1 base and J lost 5, with 3 bases in between. This CDR3 is 11 amino acids long. In germline, CDR1 is MNHNY, CDR2 SVGAGI (reference sequence). The CDR3 protein is CASSYLNEQYF. The CDR3 DNA sequence: TGTGCCAGCAGTTACTTGAACGAGCAGTACTTC.

The chain is built from TRBV4-2 and TRBJ1-6; D is unresolved. The CDR3 loop spans 14 amino acids. Germline CDR1 is LGHNA and CDR2 is YNFKEQ. The V and J ends lost 3 bases and 5 bases respectively, with 8 bases between them. The CDR3 here is CASSQSLNNSPLHF. The CDR3 DNA reads TGTGCCAGCAGCCAGAGTCTCAATAATTCACCCCTCCACTTT.

The J gene is TRBJ2-1, the V gene TRBV27; possibly TRBD2 for D (6 bases). The CDR3 is made up of 16 amino acids. Trimming pared 5 bases from V and 3 bases from J, leaving 17 bases between. Germline V gene lookup returns CDR1 MNHEY and CDR2 SMNVEV (reference sequence). CDR3 loop: CASSPSGAGYYNEQFF. For the CDR3, the DNA is TGTGCCAGCAGTCCGTCTGGGGCGGGGTACTACAATGAGCAGTTCTTC.

The chain has TRBV2 and TRBJ2-4; 8 nucleotides agree with TRBD2. Trimming cost V 6 bases and J 8 bases; bases outside gene matches: 9. CDR1 and CDR2 (germline): SNHLY, FYNNEI. The length of the CDR3 is 14 residues. The CDR3 reads CASRLAVGGDIQYF. In DNA, the CDR3 is TGTGCCAGCAGACTAGCGGTGGGTGGGGACATTCAGTACTTC. The variable domain in full, completed from reference TRBV2 and TRBJ2-4, reads EPEVTQTPSHQVTQMGQEVILRCVPISNHLYFYWYRQILGQKVEFLVSFYNNEISEKSEIFDDQFSVERPDGSNFTLKIRSTKLEDSAMYFCASRLAVGGDIQYFGAGTRLSVL.

Only one count was recorded for this clone. The chain uses TRBV11-2 and TRBJ2-7; 11 bases are a match to TRBD2. This CDR3 is built from 16 residues. Germline loops: CDR1 SGHAT, CDR2 FQNNGV. The junction had 9 bases not matched to a gene; V was cut back by 1 base and J by 7 bases. The CDR3 protein is CASSLVHSGRADEQYF. DNA of the CDR3: TGTGCCAGCAGCTTAGTCCATAGCGGGAGGGCGGATGAGCAGTACTTC.

The rearrangement joins TRBV5-5 to TRBJ1-4; no firm D call. V was trimmed by 2 bases and J by 7 bases, leaving 12 bases between them. The CDR3 spans 14 residues. The germline V gene encodes CDR1 SGHKS and CDR2 YYEKEE (reference sequence). This chain's CDR3 is CASSFGGIREKLFF. The CDR3 nucleotides are TGTGCCAGCAGCTTTGGAGGGATTCGTGAAAAACTGTTTTTT.

V and J are TRBV29-1 and TRBJ1-1; 9 bases match TRBD1. V gave up 0 bases and J gave up 1 base; unmatched junction bases: 3. CDR3 size: 15 residues. The V gene's germline CDR1 is SQVTM and CDR2 ANQGSEA. The CDR3 nucleotides read TGCAGCGTTGAAGAGGCGGGACAGGGGAACACTGAAGCTTTCTTT. It translates to CSVEEAGQGNTEAFF.

This chain links TRBV6-5 with TRBJ1-5, with D hard to call. Germline V CDR1 and CDR2: MNHEY, SVGAGI. The V end lost 0 bases, the J end lost 6 bases, and 9 bases lay between the germline ends. This CDR3 region has 14 residues. In DNA form, the CDR3 reads TGTGCCAGCAGTTACTCCCCCGTCGGTCAGCCCCAGCATTTT. Protein: CASSYSPVGQPQHF.

This sequence joins TRBV5-8 and TRBJ2-1, with 8 bases lining up with TRBD1. This CDR3 has 16 amino acids. The V gene's germline CDR1 is SGHTS and CDR2 YDEGEE. Unmatched junction bases numbered 8, after V lost 3 bases and J lost 3 bases. CDR3 bases: TGTGCCAGCAGCTCGGGGACAGGAGAACTCTACAATGAGCAGTTCTTC. Amino acids: CASSSGTGELYNEQFF.

The chain has TRBV6-5 and TRBJ2-5, with D possibly matching TRBD1 (6 bases). The CDR3 contains 14 residues. The germline V gene has CDR1 MNHEY and CDR2 SVGAGI. Trimming cost V 8 bases and J 3 bases, with 16 bases left between them. The chain's CDR3 is CASANLGQKETQYF. The DNA of the CDR3 is TGTGCCAGCGCCAACCTCGGACAGAAAGAGACCCAGTACTTC.

The chain has TRBV28 and TRBJ2-3; D not certain. Germline CDR1 is MDHEN and CDR2 is SYDVKM. The CDR3 sequence is 12 residues long. Trimming removed 3 bases from V and 5 bases from J, with 6 bases in between. CDR3 loop: CASSFRGDTQYF. Written as DNA, the CDR3 is TGTGCCAGCAGTTTTAGAGGAGATACGCAGTATTTT. Full variable domain (rest looked up from reference TRBV28 and TRBJ2-3): DVKVTQSSRYLVKRTGEKVFLECVQDMDHENMFWYRQDPGLGLRLIYFSYDVKMKEKGDIPEGYSVSREKKERFSLILESASTNQTSMYLCASSFRGDTQYFGPGTRLTVL.

The genes are TRBV4-1 and TRBJ1-5, with 9 bases matching TRBD1. The CDR3 spans 18 residues. V shed 0 bases, J shed 1 base, and the junction held 7 bases outside the gene matches. The germline CDR1 and CDR2 sequences are MGHRA and YSYEKL. The CDR3 DNA is TGCGCCAGCAGCCAAGATGCGGGGACAGGGCTGAGCAATCAGCCCCAGCATTTT. Translation: CASSQDAGTGLSNQPQHF.

The chain is built from TRBV6-1 and TRBJ1-3; tentative D call: TRBD1 (5 bases). V lost 1 base to trimming and J lost 4 bases, with 5 bases between them. CDR1 and CDR2 from the germline V gene are MNHNS and SASEGT. CDR3 length equals 13 residues. CDR3 sequence: CASSEDRGNTIYF. The CDR3 DNA follows: TGTGCCAGCAGTGAAGACAGGGGAAACACCATATATTTT.

The rearrangement joins TRBV6-5 to TRBJ1-3; 10 bases align to TRBD1. CDR1 is MNHEY, CDR2 SVGAGI, per germline. The CDR3 contains 14 residues. With V trimmed by 7 bases and J by 4 bases, 4 bases remained unmatched. Written as DNA, the CDR3 is TGTGCCAGCACGACAGGGGGCTCAGGAAACACCATATATTTT. Protein: CASTTGGSGNTIYF.

The V gene is TRBV6-5, the J gene TRBJ1-1; TRBD1 is a possible D gene (6 bases). V was cut by 7 bases and J by 5 bases, with 8 bases left in between. The CDR3 contains 11 residues. Germline lookup yields CDR1 MNHEY and CDR2 SVGAGI. CDR3 in amino acids: CASIDRTEAFF. Here the CDR3 DNA reads TGTGCCAGCATAGACAGGACTGAAGCTTTCTTT.

The chain joins TRBV5-1 to TRBJ1-2; D unclear. This CDR3 has 13 amino acids. Germline V gene data show CDR1 as SGHRS and CDR2 as YFSETQ. Trimming took 6 bases from V and 0 from J, leaving 9 bases between them. CDR3 sequence: CASTPGPNYGYTF. CDR3 coding DNA: TGCGCCAGCACCCCCGGGCCTAACTATGGCTACACCTTC.

J is TRBJ1-3 and V is TRBV5-6; D is uncertain. V lost 0 bases and J 0 bases, leaving 7 bases between the germline ends. CDR3 length equals 15 residues. Germline lookup yields CDR1 SGHDT and CDR2 YYEEEE. The CDR3 DNA sequence: TGTGCCAGCAGCTTGGAAGACTCCTCTGGAAACACCATATATTTT. Translation: CASSLEDSSGNTIYF.

As to this clone: One end of the junction fails to match germline, which may point to a read error. The rearrangement uses TRBV7-7 and TRBJ2-5, with TRBD2 as a possible D gene (6 bases). CDR3 length equals 14 residues. Germline V CDR1 and CDR2: SSHAT, FNYEAQ (reference sequence). CDR3 in amino acids: CASSGAGSWETQYF. The CDR3 DNA is TGTGCTAGCAGCGGTGCGGGATCATGGGAGACCCAGTACTTC.

The chain couples TRBV28 to TRBJ1-1, with 10 bases aligning to TRBD1. Germline-derived CDR1 and CDR2 are MDHEN and SYDVKM. This CDR3 is built from 15 residues. Losses at the gene ends were 3 bases for V and 6 bases for J; bases not matched to a gene: 7. The chain's CDR3 is CASSLPGQGWSEAFF. The CDR3 DNA reads as TGTGCCAGCAGTTTGCCGGGACAGGGGTGGTCTGAAGCTTTCTTT.

V gene TRBV5-1 combines with J gene TRBJ1-5; 8 bases line up with TRBD1. Germline trimming cut 0 bases from V and 7 bases from J; bases unmatched to any gene: 0. Germline V gene sequence: CDR1 SGHRS, CDR2 YFSETQ. The CDR3 has 13 residues. CDR3 sequence (DNA): TGCGCCAGCAGCTTGGGGACAGGGCAGCCCCAGCATTTT. The encoded protein is CASSLGTGQPQHF.

This chain uses TRBV5-6 with TRBJ1-4; no definite D call. CDR1 is SGHDT and CDR2 is YYEEEE in the germline V gene. The CDR3 consists of 15 residues. Trimming pared 1 base from V and 7 bases from J, leaving 14 bases between. CDR3 DNA sequence: TGTGCCAGCAGCTTGAGACGGACGGCGGGTGAAAAACTGTTTTTT. Residues: CASSLRRTAGEKLFF.

The rearrangement links TRBV21-1 to TRBJ2-5; the table's D call, TRBD1, was not checked against the DNA. TRBV21-1 is tagged as a pseudogene. This CDR3 contains 17 residues. For the CDR3, the DNA is TGTGCCAGCAGCAAAGGGGACAGGGGGTATTACCAAGAGACCCAGTACTTC. The encoded protein is CASSKGDRGYYQETQYF.